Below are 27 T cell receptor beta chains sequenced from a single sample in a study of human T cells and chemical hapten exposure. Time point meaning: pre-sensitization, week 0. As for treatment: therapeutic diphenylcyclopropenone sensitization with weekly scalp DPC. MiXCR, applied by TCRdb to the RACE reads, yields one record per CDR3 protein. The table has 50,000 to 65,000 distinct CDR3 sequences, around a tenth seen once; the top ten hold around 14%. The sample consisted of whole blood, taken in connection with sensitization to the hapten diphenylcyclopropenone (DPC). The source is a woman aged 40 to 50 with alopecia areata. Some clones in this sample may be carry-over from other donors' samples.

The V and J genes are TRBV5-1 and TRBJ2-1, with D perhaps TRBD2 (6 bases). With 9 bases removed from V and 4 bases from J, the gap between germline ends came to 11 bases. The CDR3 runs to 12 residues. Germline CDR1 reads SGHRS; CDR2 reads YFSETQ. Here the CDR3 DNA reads TGCGCCAAAGCCGGGGGTTACAATGAGCAGTTCTTC. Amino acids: CAKAGGYNEQFF.

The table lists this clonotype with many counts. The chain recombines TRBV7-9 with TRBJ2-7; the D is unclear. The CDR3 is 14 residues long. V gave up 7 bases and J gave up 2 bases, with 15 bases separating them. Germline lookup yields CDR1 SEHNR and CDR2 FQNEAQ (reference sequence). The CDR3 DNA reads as TGTGCCAGCACTCCGAATGACCCCGCCTACGAGCAGTACTTC. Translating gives CASTPNDPAYEQYF.

Here the CDR3 reads CASSLYQRFTEAFF. CDR3 nucleotide sequence: TGTGCCAGCAGTTTATACCAAAGGTTCACTGAAGCTTTCTTT. V and J are TRBV12-3 or TRBV12-4 and TRBJ1-1; D is undetermined. Between the trimmed V and J ends, which lost 2 bases and 4 bases, there was a span of 11 bases. This CDR3 spans 14 amino acids.

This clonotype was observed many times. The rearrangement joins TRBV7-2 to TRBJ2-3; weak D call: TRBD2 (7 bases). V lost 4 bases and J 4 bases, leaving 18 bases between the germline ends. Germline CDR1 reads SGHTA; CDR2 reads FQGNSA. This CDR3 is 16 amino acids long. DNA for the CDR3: TGTGCCAGCAGCTACTGGGGCCGGGGGGCCCCAGATACGCAGTATTTT. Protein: CASSYWGRGAPDTQYF.

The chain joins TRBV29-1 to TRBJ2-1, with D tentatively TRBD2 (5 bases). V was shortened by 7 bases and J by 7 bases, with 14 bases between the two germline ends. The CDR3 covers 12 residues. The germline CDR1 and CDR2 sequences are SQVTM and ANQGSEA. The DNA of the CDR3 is TGCAGCGAGAGGGAACTTGGGAATGAGCAGTTCTTC. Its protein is CSERELGNEQFF.

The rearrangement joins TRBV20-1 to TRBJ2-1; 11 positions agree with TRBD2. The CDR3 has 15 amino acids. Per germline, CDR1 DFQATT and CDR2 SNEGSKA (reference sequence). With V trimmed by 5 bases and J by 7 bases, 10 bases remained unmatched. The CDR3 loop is CSAYVSGGAQNEQFF. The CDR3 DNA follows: TGCAGTGCTTACGTTAGCGGGGGGGCACAGAATGAGCAGTTCTTC.

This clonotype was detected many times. The CDR3 protein is CASSSRVLAKNIQYF. The CDR3 DNA is TGTGCCAGCAGCTCCAGGGTCCTAGCCAAAAACATTCAGTACTTC. V is TRBV7-2 and J is TRBJ2-4; D is perhaps TRBD1 (5 bases). Deletions cut 4 bases from V and 0 bases from J, with 10 bases between. The CDR3 consists of 15 residues. Germline V lookup: CDR1 SGHTA, CDR2 FQGNSA.

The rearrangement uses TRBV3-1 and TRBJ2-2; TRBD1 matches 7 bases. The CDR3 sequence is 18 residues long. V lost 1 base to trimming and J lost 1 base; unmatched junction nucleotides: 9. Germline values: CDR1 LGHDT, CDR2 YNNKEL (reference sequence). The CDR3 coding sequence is TGTGCCAGCAGCCAAGCTCACAGGGGATATGTGAACACCGGGGAGCTGTTTTTT. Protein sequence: CASSQAHRGYVNTGELFF.

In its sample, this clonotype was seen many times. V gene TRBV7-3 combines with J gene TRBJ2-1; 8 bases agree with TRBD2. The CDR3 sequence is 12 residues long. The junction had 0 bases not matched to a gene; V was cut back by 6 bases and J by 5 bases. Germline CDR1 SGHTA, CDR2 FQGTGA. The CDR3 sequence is CASRGLDNEQFF. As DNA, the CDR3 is TGTGCCAGCAGGGGACTAGACAATGAGCAGTTCTTC.

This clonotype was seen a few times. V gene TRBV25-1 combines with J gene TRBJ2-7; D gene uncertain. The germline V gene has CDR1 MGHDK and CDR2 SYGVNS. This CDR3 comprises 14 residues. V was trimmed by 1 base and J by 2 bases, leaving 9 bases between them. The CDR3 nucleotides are TGTGCCAGCAGTGAATTTTACAGACCCTACGAGCAGTACTTC. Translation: CASSEFYRPYEQYF.

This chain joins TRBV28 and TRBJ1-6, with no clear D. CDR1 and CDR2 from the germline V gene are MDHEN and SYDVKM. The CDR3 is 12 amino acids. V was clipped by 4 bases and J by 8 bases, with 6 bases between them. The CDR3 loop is CASSWSDSPLHF. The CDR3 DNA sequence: TGTGCCAGCAGTTGGTCGGATTCACCCCTCCACTTT.

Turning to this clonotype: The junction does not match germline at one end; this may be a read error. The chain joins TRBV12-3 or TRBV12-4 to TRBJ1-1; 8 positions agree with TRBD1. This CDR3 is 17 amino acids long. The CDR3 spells CACSSRQGRISNTEAFF. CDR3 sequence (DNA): TGTGCCTGCAGTTCCAGACAGGGGCGTATATCGAACACTGAAGCTTTCTTT.

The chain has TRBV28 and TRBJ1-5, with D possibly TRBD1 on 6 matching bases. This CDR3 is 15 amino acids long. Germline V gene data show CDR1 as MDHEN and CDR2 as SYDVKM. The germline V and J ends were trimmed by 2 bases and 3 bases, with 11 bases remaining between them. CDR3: CASSLRGGPNQPQHF. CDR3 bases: TGTGCCAGCAGTTTAAGAGGGGGACCCAATCAGCCCCAGCATTTT.

This chain's CDR3 is CASSPGPAEQYF. In DNA form, the CDR3 reads TGTGCCAGCTCACCCGGCCCGGCCGAGCAGTACTTC. The chain joins TRBV18 to TRBJ2-7; D unclear. The CDR3 runs to 12 residues. The V end was cut by 3 bases, the J end by 6 bases, with 9 bases between. The germline gives CDR1 KGHSH, CDR2 LQKENI.

The CDR3 spells CASSPLELGGARKTQYF. The CDR3 nucleotides are TGTGCCAGCAGCCCACTCGAACTAGGGGGGGCGCGGAAGACCCAGTACTTC. This rearrangement joins TRBV7-9 to TRBJ2-5; a possible D gene is TRBD2 (7 bases). Trimming removed 5 bases at V and 6 bases at J, with 25 bases between. Germline assignment: CDR1 SEHNR and CDR2 FQNEAQ (reference sequence). CDR3 length equals 17 residues.

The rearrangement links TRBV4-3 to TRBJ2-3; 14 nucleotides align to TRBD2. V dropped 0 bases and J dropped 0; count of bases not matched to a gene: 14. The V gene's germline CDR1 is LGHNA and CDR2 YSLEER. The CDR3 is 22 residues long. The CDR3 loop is CASSQDYTGTSGGHLSTDTQYF. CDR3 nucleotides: TGCGCCAGCAGCCAAGATTACACCGGGACTAGCGGGGGACATCTTAGCACAGATACGCAGTATTTT.

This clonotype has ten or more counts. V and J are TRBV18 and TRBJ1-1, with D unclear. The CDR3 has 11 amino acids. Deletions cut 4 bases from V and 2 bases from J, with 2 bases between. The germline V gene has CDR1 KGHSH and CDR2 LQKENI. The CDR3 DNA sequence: TGTGCCAGCTCACTTAACACTGAAGCTTTCTTT. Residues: CASSLNTEAFF.

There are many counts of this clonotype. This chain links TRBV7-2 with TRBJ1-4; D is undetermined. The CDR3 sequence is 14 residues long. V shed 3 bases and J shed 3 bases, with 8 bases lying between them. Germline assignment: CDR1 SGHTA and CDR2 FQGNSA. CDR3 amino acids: CASSFGGANEKLFF. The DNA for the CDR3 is TGTGCCAGCAGCTTCGGAGGAGCTAATGAAAAACTGTTTTTT.

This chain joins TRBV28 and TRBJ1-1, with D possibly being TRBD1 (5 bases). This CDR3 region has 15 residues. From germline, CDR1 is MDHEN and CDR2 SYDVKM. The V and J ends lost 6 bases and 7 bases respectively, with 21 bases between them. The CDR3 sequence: CASRPWVEGKVEAFF. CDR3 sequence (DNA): TGTGCCAGCAGGCCCTGGGTGGAGGGGAAAGTTGAAGCTTTCTTT.

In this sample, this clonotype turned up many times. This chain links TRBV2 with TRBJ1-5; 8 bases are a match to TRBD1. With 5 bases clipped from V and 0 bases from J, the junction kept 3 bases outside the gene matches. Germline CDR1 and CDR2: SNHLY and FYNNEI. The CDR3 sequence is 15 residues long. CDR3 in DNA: TGTGCCAGCAGTCCTGACAGGGGTAGCAATCAGCCCCAGCATTTT. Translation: CASSPDRGSNQPQHF.

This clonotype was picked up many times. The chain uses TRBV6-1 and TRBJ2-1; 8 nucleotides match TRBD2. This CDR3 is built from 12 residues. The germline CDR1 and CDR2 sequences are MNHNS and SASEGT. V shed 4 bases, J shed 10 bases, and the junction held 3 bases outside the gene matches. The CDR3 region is CASSVERGEQFF. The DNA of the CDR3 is TGTGCCAGCAGTGTCGAGCGGGGGGAGCAGTTCTTC.

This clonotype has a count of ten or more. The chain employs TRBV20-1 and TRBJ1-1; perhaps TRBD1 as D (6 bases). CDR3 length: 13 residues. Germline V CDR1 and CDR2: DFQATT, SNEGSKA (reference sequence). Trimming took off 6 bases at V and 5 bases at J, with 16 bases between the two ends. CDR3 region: CSADDRMGTEAFF. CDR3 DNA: TGCAGTGCGGATGACAGGATGGGGACTGAAGCTTTCTTT.

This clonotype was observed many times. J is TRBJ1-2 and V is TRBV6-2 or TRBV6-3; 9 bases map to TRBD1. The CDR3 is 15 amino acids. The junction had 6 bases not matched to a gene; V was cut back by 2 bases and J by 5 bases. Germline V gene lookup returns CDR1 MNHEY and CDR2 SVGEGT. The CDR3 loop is CASSYGQGPSYGYTF. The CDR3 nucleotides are TGTGCCAGCAGTTACGGACAGGGGCCGTCGTATGGCTACACCTTC.

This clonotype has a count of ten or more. As DNA, the CDR3 is TGTGCCAGCAGCTTGGGGGAAGGAGCTTTCTTT. Its protein product is CASSLGEGAFF. This chain connects TRBV5-4 to TRBJ1-1; the D is unclear. CDR1 and CDR2 from the germline V gene are SGHNT and YYREEE (reference sequence). V lost 0 bases and J 10 bases, leaving 7 bases between the germline ends. This CDR3 region has 11 residues.

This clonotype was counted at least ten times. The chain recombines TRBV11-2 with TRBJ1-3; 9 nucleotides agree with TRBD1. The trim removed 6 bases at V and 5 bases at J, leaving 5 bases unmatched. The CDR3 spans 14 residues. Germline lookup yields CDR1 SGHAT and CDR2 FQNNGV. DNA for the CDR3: TGTGCCAGCAGTCGTACAGGGGGCCGAAACACCATATATTTT. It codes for CASSRTGGRNTIYF.

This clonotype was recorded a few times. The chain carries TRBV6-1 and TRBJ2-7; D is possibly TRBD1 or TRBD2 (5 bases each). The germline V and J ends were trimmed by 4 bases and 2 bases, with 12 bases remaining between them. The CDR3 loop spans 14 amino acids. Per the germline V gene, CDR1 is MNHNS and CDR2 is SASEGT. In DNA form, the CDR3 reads TGTGCCAGCAGTGGCAGCGGACACCCCTACGAGCAGTACTTC. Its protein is CASSGSGHPYEQYF.

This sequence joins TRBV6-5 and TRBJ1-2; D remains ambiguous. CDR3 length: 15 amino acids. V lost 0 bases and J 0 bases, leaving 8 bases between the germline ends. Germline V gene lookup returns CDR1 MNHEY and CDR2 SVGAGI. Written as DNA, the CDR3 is TGTGCCAGCAGTTACTCTTTTTCTCCTAACTATGGCTACACCTTC. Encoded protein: CASSYSFSPNYGYTF.